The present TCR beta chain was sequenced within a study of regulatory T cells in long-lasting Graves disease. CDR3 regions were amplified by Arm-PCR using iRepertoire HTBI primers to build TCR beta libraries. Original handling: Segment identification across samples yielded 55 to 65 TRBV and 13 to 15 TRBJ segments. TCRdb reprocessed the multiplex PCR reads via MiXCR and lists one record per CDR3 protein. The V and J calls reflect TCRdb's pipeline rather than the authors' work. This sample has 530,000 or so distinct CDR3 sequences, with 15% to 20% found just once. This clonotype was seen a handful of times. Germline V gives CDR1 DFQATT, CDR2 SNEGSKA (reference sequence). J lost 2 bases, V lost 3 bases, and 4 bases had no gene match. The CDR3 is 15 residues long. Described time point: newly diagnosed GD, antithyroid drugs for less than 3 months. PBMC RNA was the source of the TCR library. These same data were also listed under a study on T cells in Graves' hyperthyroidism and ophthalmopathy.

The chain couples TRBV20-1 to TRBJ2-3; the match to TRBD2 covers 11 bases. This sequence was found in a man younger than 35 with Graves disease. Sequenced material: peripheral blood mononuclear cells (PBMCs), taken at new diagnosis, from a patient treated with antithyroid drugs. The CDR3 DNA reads TGCAGTGCTAGGGGACTAGCGGATAACACAGATACGCAGTATTTT. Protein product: CSARGLADNTDTQYF.